This TCR beta chain was profiled in a study of lymphopenia after photon versus proton radiotherapy. Study results and limitations: Post-nadir diversity loss with photons came from oligoclonal expansion, particularly CD8+ Temra cells.

V lost 6 bases to trimming and J lost 7 bases, with 12 bases between them. Germline V gene lookup returns CDR1 KGHSH and CDR2 LQKENI. The CDR3 runs to 13 residues. Details on this clone: Its target is not known.

The assay was immunoSEQ multiplex PCR, and TCRdb's table has in-frame clones only and misses some. Among 35,000 to 50,000 clones listed, more than 85% were seen once. The source of this sequence is a man between 60 and 70 years old with cholangiocarcinoma. V is TRBV18 and J is TRBJ1-4; D perhaps matches TRBD1 (6 bases). The input for sequencing was peripheral blood, taken from a patient treated with photon-based radiotherapy. The CDR3 loop is CASSRQESEKLFF. CDR3 sequence (DNA): TGTGCCAGCTCGCGACAGGAGAGTGAAAAACTGTTTTTT.